This T cell receptor (beta chain) was profiled in a study of cytomegalovirus exposure and HLA in healthy donors. Study in general: When 300 to 500 donors were genotyped, roughly 82% of them were found to fall in the Caucasian-associated ancestry cluster. Study findings and constraints: Later analysis placed DRB1 highest and HLA-C lowest in TCR association rates, which differed by HLA locus.

The study ran its PCR with 60 Vbeta and 13 Jbeta primers. Libraries were prepared by immunoSEQ multiplex PCR; TCRdb keeps only in-frame clonotypes and omits some of them. The sample records 60,000 to 70,000 clones, over 70% being singletons. Worth noting for this clone: Antigen: not known.

The V gene end was trimmed by 5 bases and the J gene end by 5 bases; junction bases not matched to a gene: 8. The CDR3 totals 15 residues. Germline CDR1 and CDR2: SGHVS and FQNEAQ. This clonotype was obtained from a male donor in good health and CMV-seropositive. Sequencing was carried out using PBMCs. The V and J genes are TRBV7-8 and TRBJ2-5, with 10 bases identical to TRBD2. In DNA form, the CDR3 reads TGTGCCAGCAGCCCGAGCGGGGGGGCCGACGAGACCCAGTACTTC. Residues: CASSPSGGADETQYF.